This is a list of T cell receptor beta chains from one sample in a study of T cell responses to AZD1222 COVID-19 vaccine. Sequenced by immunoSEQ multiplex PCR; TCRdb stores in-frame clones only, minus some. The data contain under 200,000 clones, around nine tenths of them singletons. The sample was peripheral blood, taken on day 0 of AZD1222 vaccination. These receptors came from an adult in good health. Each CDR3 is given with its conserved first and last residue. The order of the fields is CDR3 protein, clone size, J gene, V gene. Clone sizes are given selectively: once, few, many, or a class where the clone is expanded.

CDR3 protein: CASRATAGRFNYGYTF; clone size: once; J gene: TRBJ1-2; V gene: TRBV28
CDR3 protein: CSFRGAGNTEAFF; clone size: .; J gene: TRBJ1-1; V gene: TRBV29-1
CDR3 protein: CASSSGHLYGYTF; clone size: few; J gene: TRBJ1-2; V gene: TRBV27
CDR3 protein: CSVGGGMNTEAFF; clone size: .; J gene: TRBJ1-1; V gene: TRBV29-1
CDR3 protein: CASSPRTGPGNQPQHF; clone size: .; J gene: TRBJ1-5; V gene: TRBV28
CDR3 protein: CASSLGTNQPQHF; clone size: .; J gene: TRBJ1-5; V gene: TRBV3-1/TRBV3-2
CDR3 protein: CAWSVLGNEQFF; clone size: .; J gene: TRBJ2-1; V gene: TRBV30
CDR3 protein: CASSFRDSKPRPNPGELFF; clone size: .; J gene: TRBJ2-2; V gene: TRBV5-1
CDR3 protein: CASSLSGTSPLHF; clone size: .; J gene: TRBJ1-6; V gene: TRBV7-3
CDR3 protein: CASSHREGKLFF; clone size: .; J gene: TRBJ1-4; V gene: TRBV6-5
CDR3 protein: CASSPYRDLYSEQYF; clone size: .; J gene: TRBJ2-7; V gene: TRBV28
CDR3 protein: CASSEDRSPLFF; clone size: .; J gene: TRBJ2-2; V gene: TRBV25-1
CDR3 protein: CASSPPHEGTEKLFF; clone size: .; J gene: TRBJ1-4; V gene: TRBV18
CDR3 protein: CAWIPSMAGGDTIYF; clone size: .; J gene: TRBJ1-3; V gene: TRBV30
CDR3 protein: CAISESWTGPHEQYF; clone size: .; J gene: TRBJ2-7; V gene: TRBV10-3
CDR3 protein: CASSIPGTSANNEQFF; clone size: .; J gene: TRBJ2-1; V gene: TRBV19
CDR3 protein: CASSRGTTYEQYF; clone size: few; J gene: TRBJ2-7; V gene: TRBV2